This is a list of T cell receptor beta chains from one sample in a study of T-cell reconstitution after alpha-beta-depleted transplantation in children. TCRdb independently ran MiXCR on the PCR reads; one entry per CDR3 protein. Of approximately 79,000 distinct CDR3 sequences listed, about a sixth are singletons. The sample in question was PBMCs, mostly from graft donor cells, obtained 360 days after TCRalphabeta/CD19-depleted stem cell transplant. The receptors here all came from a male patient aged 2 to 9 who had a stem cell transplant for acute lymphoblastic leukemia, so the T cells may come from the graft donor. Each CDR3 is given with its conserved first and last residue. The D gene is left open where the match is weak. Expanded clones are given a class, and other clones once, few, many or no size at all.

clone size: once; D gene: NA; V gene: TRBV5-6; J gene: TRBJ1-2; CDR3 protein: CASSEGPSYGYTF; CDR3 DNA: TGTGCCAGCAGCGAGGGGCCTAGCTATGGCTACACCTTC
clone size: NA; D gene: TRBD2; V gene: TRBV12-3/TRBV12-4; J gene: TRBJ2-1; CDR3 protein: CASRGVSGGYNEQFF; CDR3 DNA: TGTGCCAGCAGGGGGGTTAGCGGGGGTTACAATGAGCAGTTCTTC
clone size: few; D gene: NA; V gene: TRBV5-1; J gene: TRBJ2-1; CDR3 protein: CASSLAGLAPSSYNEQFF; CDR3 DNA: TGCGCCAGCAGCTTGGCCGGGCTAGCCCCCAGCTCCTACAATGAGCAGTTCTTC
clone size: NA; D gene: TRBD2; V gene: TRBV12-3/TRBV12-4; J gene: TRBJ2-4; CDR3 protein: CASSYLPRLAGGLAKNIQYF; CDR3 DNA: TGTGCCAGCAGTTACCTACCAAGACTAGCGGGAGGTCTAGCCAAAAACATTCAGTACTTC
clone size: few; D gene: TRBD1; V gene: TRBV11-1; J gene: TRBJ2-2; CDR3 protein: CASSLSPDRGFRNGGELFF; CDR3 DNA: TGTGCCAGCAGCTTATCCCCGGACAGGGGGTTTCGTAACGGCGGGGAGCTGTTTTTT
clone size: few; D gene: TRBD2; V gene: TRBV5-1; J gene: TRBJ2-2; CDR3 protein: CASSLGLAMNTGELFF; CDR3 DNA: TGCGCCAGCAGCTTGGGACTAGCGATGAACACCGGGGAGCTGTTTTTT
clone size: NA; D gene: NA; V gene: TRBV5-1; J gene: TRBJ2-2; CDR3 protein: CASSFRRPRPGELFF; CDR3 DNA: TGCGCCAGCAGCTTCAGACGCCCGAGGCCCGGGGAGCTGTTTTTT
clone size: few; D gene: TRBD2; V gene: TRBV2; J gene: TRBJ2-1; CDR3 protein: CASSPPGTSNLGNEQFF; CDR3 DNA: TGTGCCAGCAGTCCTCCCGGGACTAGTAACTTGGGCAATGAGCAGTTCTTC
clone size: NA; D gene: NA; V gene: TRBV7-9; J gene: TRBJ1-2; CDR3 protein: CASSLSGLRVGYGYTF; CDR3 DNA: TGTGCCAGCAGCCTATCAGGACTACGGGTGGGGTATGGCTACACCTTC
clone size: few; D gene: NA; V gene: TRBV4-2; J gene: TRBJ2-3; CDR3 protein: CASSQDRRLDDTQYF; CDR3 DNA: TGTGCCAGCAGCCAAGATCGCCGGCTGGATGATACGCAGTATTTT
clone size: many; D gene: TRBD2; V gene: TRBV6-5; J gene: TRBJ2-7; CDR3 protein: CASSSTSGRPTYEQYF; CDR3 DNA: TGTGCCAGCAGTTCTACTAGCGGGAGGCCTACCTACGAGCAGTACTTC
clone size: NA; D gene: NA; V gene: TRBV10-2; J gene: TRBJ1-5; CDR3 protein: CASSRGLGNQPQHF; CDR3 DNA: TGCGCCAGCAGTCGGGGCCTCGGCAATCAGCCCCAGCATTTT
clone size: NA; D gene: TRBD2; V gene: TRBV30; J gene: TRBJ2-7; CDR3 protein: CAWSGARALAGLHEQYF; CDR3 DNA: TGTGCCTGGAGCGGAGCGAGGGCACTAGCGGGACTCCACGAGCAGTACTTC
clone size: NA; D gene: NA; V gene: TRBV20-1; J gene: TRBJ2-1; CDR3 protein: CSASSLVSYNEQFF; CDR3 DNA: TGCAGTGCTAGTTCTCTAGTCTCCTACAATGAGCAGTTCTTC
clone size: NA; D gene: NA; V gene: TRBV4-2; J gene: TRBJ2-3; CDR3 protein: CASSQGILFSTDTQYF; CDR3 DNA: TGTGCCAGCAGCCAAGGCATCTTGTTTAGCACAGATACGCAGTATTTT
clone size: NA; D gene: NA; V gene: TRBV6-6; J gene: TRBJ1-2; CDR3 protein: CASSYSYYGYTF; CDR3 DNA: TGTGCCAGCAGTTACTCCTACTATGGCTACACCTTC
clone size: few; D gene: TRBD2; V gene: TRBV12-3/TRBV12-4; J gene: TRBJ2-1; CDR3 protein: CASSPGIAGWGEQFF; CDR3 DNA: TGTGCCAGCAGTCCGGGCATAGCGGGATGGGGCGAGCAGTTCTTC
clone size: few; D gene: NA; V gene: TRBV7-6; J gene: TRBJ2-3; CDR3 protein: CASSLGRGRTPTDTQYF; CDR3 DNA: TGTGCCAGCAGCTTAGGGCGGGGGCGGACACCCACAGATACGCAGTATTTT
clone size: NA; D gene: NA; V gene: TRBV7-9; J gene: TRBJ1-2; CDR3 protein: CASSLARDYGYTF; CDR3 DNA: TGTGCCAGCAGCTTAGCCCGGGACTATGGCTACACCTTC
clone size: NA; D gene: TRBD2; V gene: TRBV4-1; J gene: TRBJ2-3; CDR3 protein: CASSQEGQREFDTQYF; CDR3 DNA: TGCGCCAGCAGCCAAGAGGGCCAGCGGGAGTTTGATACGCAGTATTTT
clone size: few; D gene: TRBD2; V gene: TRBV7-8; J gene: TRBJ2-1; CDR3 protein: CASSLAYYTSGSSYNEQFF; CDR3 DNA: TGTGCCAGCAGCTTAGCCTATTATACTAGCGGGAGCTCCTACAATGAGCAGTTCTTC
clone size: NA; D gene: TRBD1; V gene: TRBV29-1; J gene: TRBJ2-5; CDR3 protein: CSVGGQGSETQYF; CDR3 DNA: TGCAGCGTTGGGGGACAGGGATCAGAGACCCAGTACTTC
clone size: NA; D gene: TRBD1; V gene: TRBV9; J gene: TRBJ2-1; CDR3 protein: CASSPRDRTFYNEQFF; CDR3 DNA: TGTGCCAGCAGCCCCAGGGACAGAACTTTTTACAATGAGCAGTTCTTC
clone size: NA; D gene: NA; V gene: TRBV5-1; J gene: TRBJ2-7; CDR3 protein: CASSLDFGGRPQAYEQYF; CDR3 DNA: TGCGCCAGCAGCTTGGATTTTGGGGGGAGGCCGCAAGCCTACGAGCAGTACTTC
clone size: NA; D gene: TRBD1; V gene: TRBV28; J gene: TRBJ2-3; CDR3 protein: CASSFARRTGVSTDTQYF; CDR3 DNA: TGTGCCAGCAGTTTTGCCCGCAGGACAGGGGTTAGCACAGATACGCAGTATTTT
clone size: few; D gene: NA; V gene: TRBV4-1; J gene: TRBJ2-7; CDR3 protein: CASSPTTPLYEQYF; CDR3 DNA: TGCGCCAGCAGCCCTACTACACCTCTTTACGAGCAGTACTTC
clone size: few; D gene: TRBD2; V gene: TRBV11-3; J gene: TRBJ2-1; CDR3 protein: CASSLGSGRAWSYNEQFF; CDR3 DNA: TGTGCCAGCAGCTTAGGTAGCGGGAGGGCATGGTCCTACAATGAGCAGTTCTTC
clone size: few; D gene: NA; V gene: TRBV6-5; J gene: TRBJ2-1; CDR3 protein: CASSYSMGYGSRNEQFF; CDR3 DNA: TGTGCCAGCAGTTATTCGATGGGTTACGGGAGTAGGAATGAGCAGTTCTTC
clone size: few; D gene: TRBD2; V gene: TRBV12-3/TRBV12-4; J gene: TRBJ2-1; CDR3 protein: CASSLTQGLAGLDEQFF; CDR3 DNA: TGTGCCAGCAGTTTAACCCAGGGACTAGCGGGATTGGATGAGCAGTTCTTC